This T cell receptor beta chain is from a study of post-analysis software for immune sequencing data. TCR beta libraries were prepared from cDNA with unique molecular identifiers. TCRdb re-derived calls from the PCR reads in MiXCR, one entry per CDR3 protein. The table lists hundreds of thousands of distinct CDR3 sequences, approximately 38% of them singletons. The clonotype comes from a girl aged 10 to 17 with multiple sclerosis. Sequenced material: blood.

The CDR3 nucleotides read TGTGCCAGCAGCCGGGAGGCGGGTAGGACTTTCTTT. It encodes CASSREAGRTFF. The chain is built from TRBV11-2 and TRBJ1-1, with D unclear. Germline CDR1 and CDR2: SGHAT and FQNNGV. This CDR3 contains 12 residues. Trimming removed 5 bases at V and 12 bases at J, with 16 bases between.